This record concerns one TCR beta chain sequence. Following extraction, RNA underwent reverse transcription to cDNA, which served as the sequencing template. Data came from immunoSEQ multiplex PCR; TCRdb stores just in-frame clones and leaves some out. The data contain about 150,000 clones, about 50% of them singletons. The CDR3 length is 16 residues. Per germline, CDR1 SGHVS and CDR2 FQNEAQ. V lost 1 base to trimming and J lost 1 base; unmatched junction nucleotides: 0. This record belongs to a study of CD8+ T cells in alopecia areata. The specimen comprised CD8+ T cells sorted from blood, sampled at week 0. The source of this sequence is a human donor with alopecia areata. The gene calls are TRBV7-8 and TRBJ2-6; 8 bases align to TRBD1. CDR3 in DNA: TGTGCCAGCAGCTTAGGGACAGGGTCTGGGGCCAACGTCCTGACTTTC. Protein: CASSLGTGSGANVLTF.